Described below is a single T cell receptor beta chain sequence and its context. In its sample, this clonotype was seen a few times. The specificity of this receptor is unknown. There are no base qualities to consult, and no much larger clone falls within one base. Sequencing relied on an Illumina HiSeq 2500. Quantitative 5'-RACE with molecular barcodes was the method used to prepare the TCR beta libraries. The original methods were these. A new computational method based on a probabilistic model of VDJ rearrangement was used to identify disease-linked TCR variants. TCRdb handled the public reads itself, with Q25 trimming in fastp and clone calling in MiXCR, and kept productive beta chains. Every entry covers one CDR3 protein and lists the most common genes and DNA from its rows. These V and J calls derive from TCRdb rather than the authors' analysis. The sample includes roughly 300,000 distinct CDR3 sequences, with approximately 8.2% observed a single time. Of the sample, just over 14% falls within the top ten clones.

Including the terminal cysteine and phenylalanine, the CDR3 comprises 18 residues. Only CDR3 DNA is held: 54 bases, read in frame from base 1. V lost 3 bases and J lost 2 bases, and the count of bases not matched to a germline gene is 8. From a lookup of the germline V gene, CDR1 and CDR2 are ENHRY and SYGVKD. This entry comes from a study of CD8 T cells in ankylosing spondylitis (dated by TCRdb to between 2016 and 2019). About the investigation overall: The study profiled T cell receptor beta repertoires in healthy donors and ankylosing spondylitis patients to find disease-linked TCR variants. In total, the full study cohort was made up of 95 to 110 healthy donors and 25 ankylosing spondylitis patients. Peripheral blood samples were taken, and synovial fluid was additionally collected from ankylosing spondylitis patients.

General conclusions and limits of the study: A CD8+ phenotype was shown by the disease-linked clones, which were found at relatively low frequencies in peripheral blood. Some TCR beta motif variants had previously been reported in synovial fluid and blood of reactive arthritis patients, which suggested common disease-initiation mechanisms. A TCR beta motif made up of several highly homologous amino acid variants appeared to be characteristic of blood from ankylosing spondylitis patients. According to the report, matched synovial fluid samples from ankylosing spondylitis patients were significantly enriched for the disease-linked clones.

Sequenced input: blood, either unsorted or a sorted T cell fraction (not recorded which). This receptor was taken from a male donor with ankylosing spondylitis. The chain links TRBV10-3 with TRBJ2-5, and TRBD2 aligns with 14 junction nucleotides. The CDR3 protein is CAISEYRGLAGAQETQYF. The DNA sequence is as follows: TGTGCCATCAGTGAATACCGGGGACTAGCGGGAGCACAAGAGACCCAGTACTTC.